The 24 T cell receptor beta chains presented below share a single source sample, sequenced in a study of T cell clonality in common variable immunodeficiency. The method was immunoSEQ multiplex PCR; TCRdb's version includes in-frame clones alone and lacks a portion of them. The repertoire yields tens of thousands of clones, none seen only once; the top ten contain roughly 1.5%. The sample was peripheral blood mononuclear cells. The source is a person aged 18 to 70 in good health.

There are many counts of this clone. The read terminates 3 residues before the CDR3 end, so the remaining end is supplied by the germline J gene. This chain links TRBV12-3 or TRBV12-4 with TRBJ1-2, with D maybe TRBD1 (6 bases). Between the trimmed V and J ends, which lost 4 bases and 6 bases, there was a span of 9 bases. The CDR3 has 12 amino acids. The CDR3 region is CASSSGANGYTF. The CDR3 bases that were read are TGTGCCAGCAGTTCAGGGGCAAATGGC.

This clone was seen repeatedly, ten times or more. From the germline J gene comes the end of the CDR3, since the read stops 3 residues before it. The V and J genes are TRBV7-8 and TRBJ2-5, with unresolved D. The CDR3 has 15 residues. Germline assignment: CDR1 SGHVS and CDR2 FQNEAQ. V was clipped by 2 bases and J by 2 bases, with 12 bases between them. CDR3 amino acids: CASSLYVGPQETQYF. The part of the CDR3 DNA that was read is TGTGCCAGCAGCTTATACGTTGGGCCTCAAGAGACC. Full variable domain (missing parts from reference TRBV7-8 and TRBJ2-5): GAGVSQSPRYKVAKRGQDVALRCDPISGHVSLFWYQQALGQGPEFLTYFQNEAQLDKSGLPSDRFFAERPEGSVSTLKIQRTQQEDSAVYLCASSLYVGPQETQYFGPGTRLLVL.

The table lists this clone with many counts. The sequenced fragment ends 3 residues before the CDR3 boundary, so the rest is inferred from the germline J gene. The chain has TRBV6-2 or TRBV6-3 and TRBJ1-5, with D unclear. This CDR3 has 15 amino acids. V was trimmed by 6 bases and J by 2 bases, leaving 14 bases between them. Germline V gene sequence: CDR1 MNHEY, CDR2 SVGEGT. CDR3 in amino acids: CASRDFTSGNQPQHF. The DNA read from the CDR3 is TGTGCCAGCAGGGACTTCACTTCGGGCAATCAGCCC.

Ten or more counts support this clone. The read halts 3 residues ahead of the CDR3 end, with the missing end drawn from the germline J gene. The chain is built from TRBV30 and TRBJ1-2; unclear D gene. V lost 4 bases to trimming and J lost 1 base, with 4 bases between them. Germline-derived CDR1 and CDR2 are GTSNPN and SVGIG (reference sequence). The CDR3 is 11 residues long. The DNA read from the CDR3 is TGTGCCTGGACGGTTAACTATGGC. It is translated as CAWTVNYG. The full-length CDR3 reads as CAWTVNYGYTF.

This clone was seen ten or more times. The CDR3 end is not reached by the read, which stops 3 residues before it; the germline J gene fills it in. The chain is built from TRBV7-9 and TRBJ2-7; a weak D match, TRBD2 (6 bases). The CDR3 totals 13 residues. The V gene's germline CDR1 is SEHNR and CDR2 FQNEAQ (reference sequence). Trimming cost V 3 bases and J 3 bases, with 9 bases left between them. CDR3 DNA, as far as it was read: TGTGCCAGCAGCTTGGTGGGGGGCTACGAG. It yields the protein CASSLVGGYE. The full CDR3 protein is CASSLVGGYEQYF.

Many counts were recorded for this clone. The CDR3 is CASSQGLAGAGELFF. Incomplete CDR3 DNA: TGCGCCAGCAGCCAAGGTCTAGCGGGGGCCGGGGAG. V gene TRBV4-1 combines with J gene TRBJ2-2; 10 nucleotides match TRBD2. Read data end 3 residues before the CDR3 end; the end is taken from the germline J gene. CDR1 is MGHRA, CDR2 YSYEKL, per germline. This CDR3 has 15 amino acids. V lost 1 base, J lost 6 bases, and 2 bases stayed unmatched.

This clone was seen at least ten times. The junction departs from the called germline gene at one end, perhaps through a read error. The DNA ends 3 residues before the CDR3 does, and the rest of the CDR3 is filled in from the germline J gene. The rearrangement joins TRBV4-1 to TRBJ1-6; D gene uncertain. Germline V gives CDR1 MGHRA, CDR2 YSYEKL. The CDR3 sequence is 15 residues long. The CDR3 protein is CASRQVRGANSPLHF. Incomplete CDR3 DNA: TGCGCCAGCAGACAAGTGCGGGGTGCTAATTCACCC.

This clone was counted at least ten times. CDR3 DNA, as far as it was read: TGTGCCAGCAGCTTAAAGCGGGGGGGAGATTTGAATGAG. Translation gives CASSLKRGGDLNE. The full CDR3 reads CASSLKRGGDLNEQFF. This rearrangement joins TRBV5-4 to TRBJ2-1; TRBD2 matches at 10 bases. The missing CDR3 end, 3 residues past where the read stops, is filled in from the germline J gene. The ends lost 2 bases at V and 7 bases at J; junction bases unmatched: 9. This CDR3 is 16 amino acids long. Germline lookup yields CDR1 SGHNT and CDR2 YYREEE (reference sequence).

This clone has a count of ten or more. The observed sequence ends 3 residues before the CDR3 terminus, with the missing tail filled in from the germline J gene. This chain joins TRBV5-4 and TRBJ2-1; 10 bases agree with TRBD2. Germline V lookup: CDR1 SGHNT, CDR2 YYREEE (reference sequence). The CDR3 runs 14 residues. V lost 3 bases to trimming and J lost 8 bases; unmatched junction nucleotides: 5. CDR3: CASSWLAGDDEQFF. The CDR3 DNA, read in part, is TGTGCCAGCAGCTGGCTAGCGGGAGATGATGAG. Drawing the rest from reference TRBV5-4 and TRBJ2-1, the complete variable domain is ETGVTQSPTHLIKTRGQQVTLRCSSQSGHNTVSWYQQALGQGPQFIFQYYREEENGRGNFPPRFSGLQFPNYSSELNVNALELDDSALYLCASSWLAGDDEQFFGPGTRLTVL.

This clone was seen many times. The read ends 3 residues early relative to the CDR3; the germline J gene fills the gap. This chain connects TRBV20-1 to TRBJ2-1, with TRBD1 matching over 9 bases. The CDR3 totals 14 residues. Germline V CDR1 and CDR2: DFQATT, SNEGSKA (reference sequence). The trim removed 4 bases at V and 1 base at J, leaving 2 bases unmatched. This CDR3 is CSATGTGSYNEQFF. The sequenced part of the CDR3 DNA is TGCAGTGCTACCGGGACAGGGTCCTACAATGAG.

Ten or more counts support this clone. With the read ending 3 residues before the CDR3 end, the germline J gene is used to fill in that end. V and J are TRBV6-2 or TRBV6-3 and TRBJ2-3; 10 bases agree with TRBD2. This CDR3 has 15 residues. Unmatched junction bases numbered 3, after V lost 2 bases and J lost 4 bases. CDR1 MNHEY and CDR2 SVGEGT come from the germline V gene. CDR3 bases read: TGTGCCAGCAGTTACCTAGCGGGAGCATCAGATACG. Residues: CASSYLAGASDT. The CDR3 in full is CASSYLAGASDTQYF.

This clone showed up many times. Read coverage stops 3 residues before the CDR3 terminus; the germline J gene supplies the remainder. The chain combines TRBV5-1 with TRBJ2-3; 7 nucleotides align to TRBD2. CDR1 and CDR2 from the germline V gene are SGHRS and YFSETQ. The length of the CDR3 is 16 residues. V trimming: 4 bases; J trimming: 0 bases; junction bases outside the gene matches: 8. CDR3 in amino acids: CASSVLAGSSTDTQYF. Incomplete CDR3 DNA: TGCGCCAGCAGCGTATTAGCGGGTTCTAGCACAGATACG.

This clone was observed at least ten times. The CDR3 reads CASSVASGGVNEQFF. The DNA read from the CDR3 is TGTGCCAGCAGTGTCGCTAGCGGGGGGGTCAATGAG. The chain joins TRBV6-4 to TRBJ2-1, with 12 bases lining up with TRBD2. With the read ending 3 residues before the CDR3 end, the germline J gene is used to fill in that end. The CDR3 length is 15 residues. Germline V lookup: CDR1 MRHNA, CDR2 SNTAGT. After removal of 4 bases from V and 6 bases from J, the junction contained 4 bases not matched to a gene.

At least ten counts were recorded for this clone. The read halts 3 residues ahead of the CDR3 end, with the missing end drawn from the germline J gene. V and J are TRBV6-2 or TRBV6-3 and TRBJ2-1; either TRBD1 or TRBD2 may fit D (5 bases each). The CDR3 is 13 residues long. Per the germline V gene, CDR1 is MNHEY and CDR2 is SVGEGT. V lost 5 bases, J lost 8 bases, and 13 bases lay in between. Partial CDR3 DNA: TGTGCCAGCAGTCCCGAGGGGTCCTATGAG. It translates to CASSPEGSYE. The entire CDR3 protein reads CASSPEGSYEQFF.

This clone was recorded at least ten times. The CDR3 end falls 3 residues outside the read, so it is completed with the germline J gene. The chain has TRBV20-1 and TRBJ1-2, with 7 bases matching TRBD1. V shed 4 bases, J shed 2 bases, and the junction held 1 base outside the gene matches. This CDR3 is built from 12 residues. Germline V gene lookup returns CDR1 DFQATT and CDR2 SNEGSKA (reference sequence). CDR3 amino acids: CSAIQGNYGYTF. Partial CDR3 DNA: TGCAGTGCTATACAGGGGAACTATGGC.

This clone showed up many times. The CDR3 end falls 3 residues outside the read, so it is completed with the germline J gene. The chain couples TRBV19 to TRBJ2-1, with TRBD2 matching 12 bases. V was pared by 3 bases and J by 7 bases, with 4 bases of the junction left unmatched. Germline V gene data show CDR1 as LNHDA and CDR2 as SQIVND (reference sequence). The CDR3 contains 15 residues. The CDR3 reads CASSISSGRANEQFF. CDR3 DNA (partial): TGTGCCAGTAGTATTTCTAGCGGGAGGGCTAATGAG.

This clone was counted many times. The read falls 3 residues short of the CDR3 end, and the missing part is taken from the germline J gene. The chain is built from TRBV20-1 and TRBJ2-2; D may match TRBD1 or TRBD2 (6 bases each). Looked up from germline, CDR1 is DFQATT and CDR2 is SNEGSKA (reference sequence). Trimming took off 0 bases at V and 4 bases at J, with 15 bases between the two ends. The CDR3 loop spans 16 amino acids. The CDR3 bases that were read are TGCAGTGCTAGAGATCTGGCAGGGGAGGCCACCGGGGAG. Protein: CSARDLAGEATGE. The complete CDR3 sequence is CSARDLAGEATGELFF.

This clone was picked up a small number of times. CDR3 sequence: CASSIKQGPFGNQPQHF. The DNA read from the CDR3 is TGTGCCAGTAGTATAAAACAGGGCCCTTTCGGCAATCAGCCC. The chain recombines TRBV19 with TRBJ1-5; TRBD1 might be the D (6 bases). Read data end 3 residues before the CDR3 end; the end is taken from the germline J gene. V was pared by 2 bases and J by 2 bases, with 16 bases between. Germline V lookup: CDR1 LNHDA, CDR2 SQIVND (reference sequence). The CDR3 is 17 residues long.

Many counts were recorded for this clone. The sample carries other DNA sequences with the same CDR3. The CDR3 sequence: CASSFARGFTQETQYF. The sequenced part of the CDR3 DNA is TGCGCCAGCAGCTTTGCCAGAGGTTTTACCCAAGAGACC. This chain uses TRBV5-1 with TRBJ2-5; D not certain. Read coverage stops 3 residues before the CDR3 terminus; the germline J gene supplies the remainder. Germline values: CDR1 SGHRS, CDR2 YFSETQ. The CDR3 has 16 amino acids. Trimming removed 2 bases at V and 1 base at J, with 15 bases between. The full variable domain, completed using reference TRBV5-1 and TRBJ2-5, is KAGVTQTPRYLIKTRGQQVTLSCSPISGHRSVSWYQQTPGQGLQFLFEYFSETQRNKGNFPGRFSGRQFSNSRSEMNVSTLELGDSALYLCASSFARGFTQETQYFGPGTRLLVL.

This clone was seen repeatedly, ten times or more. The read comes to an end 3 residues before the CDR3 does, leaving the germline J gene to fill in the end. The rearrangement uses TRBV5-1 and TRBJ2-5; tentatively, D is TRBD1 (5 bases). There are 15 residues in the CDR3. Trimming cost V 4 bases and J 1 base, with 14 bases left between them. In germline, CDR1 is SGHRS, CDR2 YFSETQ. The CDR3 here is CASSPTATSQETQYF. CDR3 DNA, as far as it was read: TGCGCCAGCAGCCCGACAGCCACAAGCCAAGAGACC.

This clone was seen repeatedly, ten times or more. CDR3 sequence: CASSNDRVEAFF. The DNA read from the CDR3 is TGTGCCAGTAGTAACGATAGAGTTGAA. The chain combines TRBV2 with TRBJ1-1; D remains ambiguous. Coverage ceases 3 residues before the CDR3 finishes, and the germline J gene fills in the end. The CDR3 sequence is 12 residues long. Trimming stripped 9 bases from V and 7 bases from J, with 15 bases between. Germline V gives CDR1 SNHLY, CDR2 FYNNEI.

This clone was seen at least ten times. With the read ending 3 residues before the CDR3 end, the germline J gene is used to fill in that end. The gene calls are TRBV6-4 and TRBJ1-3; 7 nucleotides match TRBD1. This CDR3 is built from 12 residues. The germline V gene has CDR1 MRHNA and CDR2 SNTAGT. The CDR3 loop is CASSDSRGPIYF. CDR3 bases read: TGTGCCAGCAGTGACTCGAGGGGGCCC.

The CDR3 loop reads CASSQQWGEVTDTQYF. The CDR3 DNA, read in part, is TGCGCCAGCAGCCAACAATGGGGGGAAGTGACAGATACG. This chain connects TRBV5-1 to TRBJ2-3; D may be TRBD2 (6 bases). Sequencing ends 3 residues short of the CDR3 end; the germline J gene provides the rest. V was clipped by 4 bases and J by 3 bases, with 18 bases between them. The CDR3 runs to 16 residues. Looked up from germline, CDR1 is SGHRS and CDR2 is YFSETQ.

This clone was observed at least ten times. The CDR3 extends 3 residues past the end of the read, so its final part is completed from the germline J gene. V and J are TRBV5-4 and TRBJ1-1; the match to TRBD1 covers 7 bases. The CDR3 covers 13 residues. Germline V gene lookup returns CDR1 SGHNT and CDR2 YYREEE (reference sequence). The V gene end was trimmed by 4 bases and the J gene end by 3 bases; junction bases not matched to a gene: 3. CDR3 protein: CASSRDRDTEAFF. Incomplete CDR3 DNA: TGTGCCAGCAGCCGGGACAGAGACACTGAA. Together with reference TRBV5-4 and TRBJ1-1, the CDR3 gives the full variable domain: ETGVTQSPTHLIKTRGQQVTLRCSSQSGHNTVSWYQQALGQGPQFIFQYYREEENGRGNFPPRFSGLQFPNYSSELNVNALELDDSALYLCASSRDRDTEAFFGQGTRLTVV.